This T cell receptor (beta chain) was sequenced for a study of PD-1 blockade in classical Hodgkin lymphoma. Broader study findings: Sources of repertoire differences remain undefined, possibly disease activity or prior therapy. Reports described newly diagnosed patients as having lower baseline TCR diversity than healthy donors.

Only in-frame clones appear in the TCRdb table, and some are missing; sequencing was by immunoSEQ multiplex PCR. The sample lists thousands of clones, 65% to 85% seen once, with about 2.6% in the top ten. Time point meaning: newly diagnosed, previously untreated cHL patient sample. Purified CD4+ T cells were obtained from thawed PBMCs through magnetic negative selection. Untreated, newly diagnosed classical Hodgkin lymphoma PBMCs were used for comparison. CDR1 and CDR2 from the germline V gene are MNHNS and SASEGT. CDR3 length: 14 amino acids. J lost 1 base, V lost 8 bases, and 7 bases had no gene match. For this clone: Its antigen is unidentified.

This TCR was recovered from a human donor with classical Hodgkin lymphoma. The V and J genes are TRBV6-1 and TRBJ2-5; 7 bases are shared with TRBD2. The sample was CD4+ T cells from blood. Here the CDR3 reads CASGPAGRQETQYF. For the CDR3, the DNA is TGTGCCAGCGGACCAGCGGGACGCCAAGAGACCCAGTACTTC.